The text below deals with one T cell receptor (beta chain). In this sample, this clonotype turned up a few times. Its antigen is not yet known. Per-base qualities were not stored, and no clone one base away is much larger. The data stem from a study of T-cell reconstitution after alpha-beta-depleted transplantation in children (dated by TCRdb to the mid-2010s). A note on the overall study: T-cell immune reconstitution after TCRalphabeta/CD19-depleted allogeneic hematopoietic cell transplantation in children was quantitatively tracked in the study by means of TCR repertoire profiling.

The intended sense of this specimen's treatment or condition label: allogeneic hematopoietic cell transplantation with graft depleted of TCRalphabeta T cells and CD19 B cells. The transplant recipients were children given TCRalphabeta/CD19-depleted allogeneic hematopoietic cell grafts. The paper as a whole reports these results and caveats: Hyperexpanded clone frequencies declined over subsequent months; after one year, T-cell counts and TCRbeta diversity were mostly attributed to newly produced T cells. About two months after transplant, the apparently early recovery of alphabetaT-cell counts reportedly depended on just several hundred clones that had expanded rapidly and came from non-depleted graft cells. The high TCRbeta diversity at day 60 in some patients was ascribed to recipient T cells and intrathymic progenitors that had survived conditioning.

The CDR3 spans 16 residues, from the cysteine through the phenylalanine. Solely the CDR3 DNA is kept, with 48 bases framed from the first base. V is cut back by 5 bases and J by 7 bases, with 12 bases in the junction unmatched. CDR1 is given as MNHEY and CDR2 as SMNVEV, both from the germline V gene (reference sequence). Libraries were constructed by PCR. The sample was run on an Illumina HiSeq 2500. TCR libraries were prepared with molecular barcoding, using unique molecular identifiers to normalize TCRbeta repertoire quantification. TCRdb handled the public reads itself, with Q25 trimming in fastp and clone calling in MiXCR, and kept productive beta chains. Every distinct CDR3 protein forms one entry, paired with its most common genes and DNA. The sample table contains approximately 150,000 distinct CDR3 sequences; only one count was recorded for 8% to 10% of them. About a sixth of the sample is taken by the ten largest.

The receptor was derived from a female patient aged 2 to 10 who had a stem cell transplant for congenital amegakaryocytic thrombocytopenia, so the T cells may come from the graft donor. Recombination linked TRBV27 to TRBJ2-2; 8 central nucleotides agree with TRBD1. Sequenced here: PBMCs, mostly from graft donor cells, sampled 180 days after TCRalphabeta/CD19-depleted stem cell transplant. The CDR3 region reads CASSPRSGGANGELFF. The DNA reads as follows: TGTGCCAGCAGTCCCCGTTCAGGGGGCGCGAACGGGGAGCTGTTTTTT.